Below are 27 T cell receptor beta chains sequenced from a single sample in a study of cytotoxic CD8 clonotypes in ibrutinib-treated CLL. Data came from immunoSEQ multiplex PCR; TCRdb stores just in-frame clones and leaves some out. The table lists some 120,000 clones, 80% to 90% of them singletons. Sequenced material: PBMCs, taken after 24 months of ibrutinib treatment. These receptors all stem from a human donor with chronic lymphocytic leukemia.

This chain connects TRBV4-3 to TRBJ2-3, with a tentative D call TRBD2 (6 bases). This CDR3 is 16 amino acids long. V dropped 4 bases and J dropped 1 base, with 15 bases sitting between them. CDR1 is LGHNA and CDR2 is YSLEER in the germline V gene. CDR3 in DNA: TGCGCCAGCAGCCCATCGAGACTAGGGCGCACAGATACGCAGTATTTT. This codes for CASSPSRLGRTDTQYF.

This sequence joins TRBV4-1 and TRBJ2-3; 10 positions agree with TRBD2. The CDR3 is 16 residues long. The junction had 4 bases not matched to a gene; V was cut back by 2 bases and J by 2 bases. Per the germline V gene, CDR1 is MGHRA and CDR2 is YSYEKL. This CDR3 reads CASSQPSGGVTDTQYF. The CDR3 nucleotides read TGCGCCAGCAGCCAACCTAGCGGGGGAGTCACAGATACGCAGTATTTT.

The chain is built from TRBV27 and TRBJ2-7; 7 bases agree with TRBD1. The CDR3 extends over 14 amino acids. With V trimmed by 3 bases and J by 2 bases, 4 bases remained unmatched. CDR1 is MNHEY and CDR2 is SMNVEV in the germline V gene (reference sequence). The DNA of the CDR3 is TGTGCCAGCAGTTTGAGGACAGGCCCCTACGAGCAGTACTTC. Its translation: CASSLRTGPYEQYF.

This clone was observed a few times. The CDR3 loop reads CASSRGRDQPQHF. DNA of the CDR3: TGTGCCAGCAGCCGAGGACGGGATCAGCCCCAGCATTTT. The J gene is TRBJ1-5, the V gene TRBV6-5; no clear D. CDR1 and CDR2 from the germline V gene are MNHEY and SVGAGI. Trimming cost V 6 bases and J 5 bases, with 11 bases left between them. The CDR3 loop spans 13 amino acids.

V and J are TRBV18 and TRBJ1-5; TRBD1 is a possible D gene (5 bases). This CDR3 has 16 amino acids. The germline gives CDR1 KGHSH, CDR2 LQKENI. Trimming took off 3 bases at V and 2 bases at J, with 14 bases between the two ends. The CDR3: CASSPSGAVGNQPQHF. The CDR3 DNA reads TGTGCCAGCTCACCGAGCGGGGCGGTGGGCAATCAGCCCCAGCATTTT. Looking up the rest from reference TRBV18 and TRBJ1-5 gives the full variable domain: NAGVMQNPRHLVRRRGQEARLRCSPMKGHSHVYWYRQLPEEGLKFMVYLQKENIIDESGMPKERFSAEFPKEGPSILRIQQVVRGDSAAYFCASSPSGAVGNQPQHFGDGTRLSIL.

Here the CDR3 reads CASSFPGQRSTEAFF. The CDR3 DNA sequence: TGTGCCAGCAGTTTCCCGGGACAAAGATCCACTGAAGCTTTCTTT. The chain joins TRBV6-5 to TRBJ1-1; D is possibly TRBD1 (6 bases). Germline CDR1 and CDR2: MNHEY and SVGAGI. This CDR3 region has 15 residues. Trimming took off 4 bases at V and 4 bases at J, with 16 bases between the two ends.

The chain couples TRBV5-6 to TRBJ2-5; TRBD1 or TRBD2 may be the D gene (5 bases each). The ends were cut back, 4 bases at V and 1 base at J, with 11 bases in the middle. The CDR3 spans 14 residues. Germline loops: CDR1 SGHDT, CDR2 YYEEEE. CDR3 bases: TGTGCCAGCAGCCCGGGACGGACCCAAGAGACCCAGTACTTC. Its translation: CASSPGRTQETQYF.

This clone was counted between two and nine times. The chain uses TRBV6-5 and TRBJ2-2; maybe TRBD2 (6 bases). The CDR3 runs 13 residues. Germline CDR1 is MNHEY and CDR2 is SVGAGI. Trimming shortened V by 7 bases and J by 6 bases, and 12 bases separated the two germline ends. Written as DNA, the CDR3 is TGTGCCAGCACCTTATGGGGGGCCGGGGAGCTGTTTTTT. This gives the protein CASTLWGAGELFF.

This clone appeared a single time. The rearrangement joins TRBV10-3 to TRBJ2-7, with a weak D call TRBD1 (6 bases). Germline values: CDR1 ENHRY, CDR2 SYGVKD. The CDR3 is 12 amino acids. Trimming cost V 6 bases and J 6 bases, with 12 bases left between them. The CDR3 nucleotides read TGTGCCATCAGCAACACAGGGTCCGAGCAGTACTTC. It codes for CAISNTGSEQYF.

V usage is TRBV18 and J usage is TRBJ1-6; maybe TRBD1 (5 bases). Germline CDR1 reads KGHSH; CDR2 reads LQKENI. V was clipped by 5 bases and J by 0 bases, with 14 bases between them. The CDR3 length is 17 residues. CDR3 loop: CASSTLDKSSYNSPLHF. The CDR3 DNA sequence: TGTGCCAGCTCAACTTTGGACAAAAGCTCCTATAATTCACCCCTCCACTTT. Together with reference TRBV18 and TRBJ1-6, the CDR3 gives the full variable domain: NAGVMQNPRHLVRRRGQEARLRCSPMKGHSHVYWYRQLPEEGLKFMVYLQKENIIDESGMPKERFSAEFPKEGPSILRIQQVVRGDSAAYFCASSTLDKSSYNSPLHFGNGTRLTVT.

The CDR3 nucleotides read TGTGCCAGCAGCTTTCAAGGTGGGTGGGGCCGGGACCTGAACACTGAAGCTTTCTTT. It is translated as CASSFQGGWGRDLNTEAFF. The V call is TRBV7-6, the J call TRBJ1-1, with TRBD1 as a possible D gene (5 bases). CDR1 and CDR2 from the germline V gene are SGHVS and FNYEAQ. The V gene lost 3 bases and the J gene lost 0 bases, with 23 bases spanning the gap. This CDR3 has 19 amino acids.

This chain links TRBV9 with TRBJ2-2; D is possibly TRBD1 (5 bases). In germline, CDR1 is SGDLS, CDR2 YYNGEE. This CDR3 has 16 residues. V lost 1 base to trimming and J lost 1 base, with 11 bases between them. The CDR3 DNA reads TGTGCCAGCAGCGTAACAGGCCTATGGAACACCGGGGAGCTGTTTTTT. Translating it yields CASSVTGLWNTGELFF.

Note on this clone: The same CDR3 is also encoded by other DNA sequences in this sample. CDR3 loop: CASSVGGGDTQYF. In nucleotides, the CDR3 is TGTGCCAGCAGCGTAGGAGGAGGGGATACGCAGTATTTT. The chain carries TRBV9 and TRBJ2-3; D is perhaps TRBD2 (6 bases). There are 13 residues in the CDR3. V shed 0 bases and J shed 6 bases, with 8 bases lying between them. CDR1 is SGDLS and CDR2 is YYNGEE in the germline V gene.

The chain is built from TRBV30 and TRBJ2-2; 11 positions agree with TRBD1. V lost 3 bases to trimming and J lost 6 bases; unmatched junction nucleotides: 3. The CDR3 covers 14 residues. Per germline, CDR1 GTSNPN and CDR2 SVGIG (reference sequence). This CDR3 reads CAWRRDRGAGELFF. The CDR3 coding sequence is TGTGCCTGGAGAAGGGACAGGGGGGCCGGGGAGCTGTTTTTT.

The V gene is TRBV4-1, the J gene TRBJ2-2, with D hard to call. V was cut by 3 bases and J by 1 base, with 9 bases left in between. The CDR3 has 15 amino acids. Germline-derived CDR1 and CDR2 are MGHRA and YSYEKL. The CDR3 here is CASSHPLKNTGELFF. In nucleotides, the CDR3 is TGCGCCAGCAGCCACCCACTGAAGAACACCGGGGAGCTGTTTTTT.

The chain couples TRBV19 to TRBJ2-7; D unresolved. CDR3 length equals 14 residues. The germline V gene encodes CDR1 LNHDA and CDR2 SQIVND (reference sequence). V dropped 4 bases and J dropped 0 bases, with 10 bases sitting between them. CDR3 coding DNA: TGTGCCAGTAGTACAAAACAGAGCTCCTACGAGCAGTACTTC. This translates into CASSTKQSSYEQYF.

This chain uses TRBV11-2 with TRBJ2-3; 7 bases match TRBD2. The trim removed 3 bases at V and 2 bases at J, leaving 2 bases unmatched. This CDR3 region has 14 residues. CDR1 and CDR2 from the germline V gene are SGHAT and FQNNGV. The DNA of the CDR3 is TGTGCCAGCAGCTTGAGCGGGAACACAGATACGCAGTATTTT. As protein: CASSLSGNTDTQYF.

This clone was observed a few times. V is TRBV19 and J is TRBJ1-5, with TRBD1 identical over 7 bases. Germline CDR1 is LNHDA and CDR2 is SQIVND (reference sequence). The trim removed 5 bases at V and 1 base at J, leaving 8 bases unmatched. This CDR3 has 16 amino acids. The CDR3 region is CASSPRQGVSNQPQHF. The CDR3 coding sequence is TGTGCCAGTAGTCCCCGACAGGGTGTGAGCAATCAGCCCCAGCATTTT.

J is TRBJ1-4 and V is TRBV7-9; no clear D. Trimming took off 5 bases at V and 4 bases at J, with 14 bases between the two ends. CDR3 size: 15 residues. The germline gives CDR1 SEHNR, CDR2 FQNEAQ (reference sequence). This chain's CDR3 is CASSTEGSYNEKLFF. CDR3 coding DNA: TGTGCCAGCAGCACCGAGGGAAGCTATAATGAAAAACTGTTTTTT. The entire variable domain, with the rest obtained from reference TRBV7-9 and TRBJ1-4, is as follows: DTGVSQNPRHKITKRGQNVTFRCDPISEHNRLYWYRQTLGQGPEFLTYFQNEAQLEKSRLLSDRFSAERPKGSFSTLEIQRTEQGDSAMYLCASSTEGSYNEKLFFGSGTQLSVL.

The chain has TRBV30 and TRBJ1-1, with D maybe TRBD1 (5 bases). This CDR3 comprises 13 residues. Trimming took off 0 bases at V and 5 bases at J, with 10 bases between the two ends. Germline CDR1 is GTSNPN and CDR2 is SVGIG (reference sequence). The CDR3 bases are TGTGCCTGGAGTGTAACAGGTGGAACTGAAGCTTTCTTT. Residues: CAWSVTGGTEAFF. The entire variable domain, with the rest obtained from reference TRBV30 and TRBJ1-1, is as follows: SQTIHQWPATLVQPVGSPLSLECTVEGTSNPNLYWYRQAAGRGLQLLFYSVGIGQISSEVPQNLSASRPQDRQFILSSKKLLLSDSGFYLCAWSVTGGTEAFFGQGTRLTVV.

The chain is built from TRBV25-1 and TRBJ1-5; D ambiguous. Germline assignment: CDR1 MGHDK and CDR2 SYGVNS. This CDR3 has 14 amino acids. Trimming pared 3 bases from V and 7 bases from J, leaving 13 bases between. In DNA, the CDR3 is TGTGCCAGCAGTGACGCCACGGACGGGCAGCCCCAGCATTTT. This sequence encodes CASSDATDGQPQHF.

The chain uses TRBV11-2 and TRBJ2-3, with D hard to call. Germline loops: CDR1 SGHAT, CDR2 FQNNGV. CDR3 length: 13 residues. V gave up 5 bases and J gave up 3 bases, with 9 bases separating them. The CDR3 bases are TGTGCCAGCAGCCCTTCGGGTACAGATACGCAGTATTTT. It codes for CASSPSGTDTQYF.

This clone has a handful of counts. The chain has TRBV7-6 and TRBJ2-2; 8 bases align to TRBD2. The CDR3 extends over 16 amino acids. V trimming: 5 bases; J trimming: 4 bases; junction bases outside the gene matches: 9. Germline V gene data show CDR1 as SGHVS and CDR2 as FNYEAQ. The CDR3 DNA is TGTGCCAGCAGCACTAGCGGCCTACGGTTCACCGGGGAGCTGTTTTTT. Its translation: CASSTSGLRFTGELFF.

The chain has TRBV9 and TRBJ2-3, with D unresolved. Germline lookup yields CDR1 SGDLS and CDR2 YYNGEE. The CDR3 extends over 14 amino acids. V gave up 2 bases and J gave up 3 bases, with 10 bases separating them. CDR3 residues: CASSVTWGTDTQYF. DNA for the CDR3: TGTGCCAGCAGCGTTACTTGGGGAACAGATACGCAGTATTTT.

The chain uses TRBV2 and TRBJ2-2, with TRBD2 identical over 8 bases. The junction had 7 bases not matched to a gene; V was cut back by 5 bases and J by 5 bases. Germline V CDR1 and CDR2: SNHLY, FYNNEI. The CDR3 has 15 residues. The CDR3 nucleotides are TGTGCCAGCAGTTTCGCGGTAGCGGGGACCGGGGAGCTGTTTTTT. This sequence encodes CASSFAVAGTGELFF. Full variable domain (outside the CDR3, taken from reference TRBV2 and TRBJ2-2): EPEVTQTPSHQVTQMGQEVILRCVPISNHLYFYWYRQILGQKVEFLVSFYNNEISEKSEIFDDQFSVERPDGSNFTLKIRSTKLEDSAMYFCASSFAVAGTGELFFGEGSRLTVL.

The CDR3 region has the DNA TGTGCCAGCAGCTTGGGACCGGGAGTCGGGGAGACCCAGTACTTC. Translation gives CASSLGPGVGETQYF. The chain couples TRBV5-4 to TRBJ2-5; a possible D gene is TRBD2 (6 bases). Germline V gene data show CDR1 as SGHNT and CDR2 as YYREEE (reference sequence). V lost 0 bases and J 5 bases, leaving 14 bases between the germline ends. The CDR3 runs to 15 residues.

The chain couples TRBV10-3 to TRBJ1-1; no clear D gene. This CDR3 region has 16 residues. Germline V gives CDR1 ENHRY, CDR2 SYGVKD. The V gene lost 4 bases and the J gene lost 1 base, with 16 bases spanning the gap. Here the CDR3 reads CAISVLGVHQNTEAFF. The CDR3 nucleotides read TGTGCCATCAGTGTCCTTGGGGTCCACCAGAACACTGAAGCTTTCTTT.